A single sample is the source of the 20 T cell receptor beta chains below, sequenced in a study of blood T cell repertoires in COVID-19. The assay was immunoSEQ multiplex PCR, and TCRdb's table has in-frame clones only and misses some. The table has about 290,000 clones, about 89% seen once. Material for sequencing was peripheral blood. These receptors came from a man between 35 and 55 years old with acute or convalescent COVID-19.

The table lists this clone with a count of one. The chain uses TRBV15 and TRBJ2-4, with D uncertain. The CDR3 loop spans 13 amino acids. V shed 0 bases and J shed 7 bases, with 7 bases lying between them. The germline CDR1 and CDR2 sequences are LNHNV and YYDKDF (reference sequence). Here the CDR3 DNA reads TGTGCCACCAGCAGAGATAGAGAGAACATTCAGTACTTC. Its translation is CATSRDRENIQYF.

This clone was recorded only once. This chain links TRBV6-5 with TRBJ2-2; 7 bases align to TRBD2. The CDR3 consists of 14 residues. With 4 bases clipped from V and 7 bases from J, the junction kept 6 bases outside the gene matches. Germline lookup yields CDR1 MNHEY and CDR2 SVGAGI. CDR3 in amino acids: CASSFRGEDGELFF. Here the CDR3 DNA reads TGTGCCAGCAGTTTTCGGGGGGAGGACGGGGAGCTGTTTTTT.

The V call is TRBV4-1, the J call TRBJ2-3; 7 nucleotides line up with TRBD1. Germline loops: CDR1 MGHRA, CDR2 YSYEKL. V gave up 4 bases and J gave up 1 base; unmatched junction bases: 5. The CDR3 covers 15 residues. The CDR3 sequence: CASSPTGKGTDTQYF. As DNA, the CDR3 is TGCGCCAGCAGCCCGACAGGGAAGGGCACAGATACGCAGTATTTT.

The CDR3 is CATSENTGRVDEQYF. The CDR3 DNA is TGTGCCACCAGTGAGAATACAGGGAGAGTCGACGAGCAGTACTTC. The chain recombines TRBV24-1 with TRBJ2-7; D may be TRBD1 (6 bases). Looked up from germline, CDR1 is KGHDR and CDR2 is SFDVKD. This CDR3 is 15 amino acids long. V was pared by 4 bases and J by 5 bases, with 17 bases between.

This clone has only a few counts. The V and J genes are TRBV6-1 and TRBJ1-1; 9 bases map to TRBD1. The trim removed 4 bases at V and 4 bases at J, leaving 10 bases unmatched. Per the germline V gene, CDR1 is MNHNS and CDR2 is SASEGT. The CDR3 runs to 16 residues. CDR3 residues: CASSASGQGWTTEAFF. The DNA for the CDR3 is TGTGCCAGCAGTGCGTCGGGACAGGGATGGACCACTGAAGCTTTCTTT.

The rearrangement uses TRBV19 and TRBJ1-1; D is possibly TRBD1 (6 bases). There are 15 residues in the CDR3. The germline V gene has CDR1 LNHDA and CDR2 SQIVND (reference sequence). The ends were cut back, 3 bases at V and 1 base at J, with 12 bases in the middle. The DNA for the CDR3 is TGTGCCAGTAGTATGGACAGCTACCCGAACACTGAAGCTTTCTTT. Protein product: CASSMDSYPNTEAFF.

CDR3 sequence (DNA): TGTGCCTCCCAAGCAGGGACTCCCTCCTACAATGAGCAGTTCTTC. This codes for CASQAGTPSYNEQFF. The chain links TRBV6-5 to TRBJ2-1; D perhaps matches TRBD2 (6 bases). The CDR3 loop spans 15 amino acids. Germline values: CDR1 MNHEY, CDR2 SVGAGI. V was trimmed by 11 bases and J by 0 bases, leaving 17 bases between them.

The chain couples TRBV24-1 to TRBJ1-1, with D unresolved. Germline CDR1 reads KGHDR; CDR2 reads SFDVKD. Between the trimmed V and J ends, which lost 2 bases and 2 bases, there was a span of 11 bases. The CDR3 consists of 15 residues. The CDR3 DNA is TGTGCCACCAGTGATTCTCAACAGCTTAACACTGAAGCTTTCTTT. This sequence encodes CATSDSQQLNTEAFF.

The V and J genes are TRBV24-1 and TRBJ1-5, with D perhaps matching TRBD1 (5 bases). Germline V CDR1 and CDR2: KGHDR, SFDVKD. The V end lost 3 bases, the J end lost 2 bases, and 10 bases lay between the germline ends. The CDR3 sequence is 15 residues long. In DNA, the CDR3 is TGTGCCACCAGTGATCGCCAGGGTGGCAATCAGCCCCAGCATTTT. This codes for CATSDRQGGNQPQHF.

The chain carries TRBV14 and TRBJ2-7; 7 nucleotides line up with TRBD1. This CDR3 has 15 residues. V lost 0 bases and J lost 3; bases outside the gene matches: 5. In germline, CDR1 is SGHDN, CDR2 FVKESK. The CDR3 spells CASSQETGASYEQYF. CDR3 nucleotides: TGTGCCAGCAGCCAAGAAACAGGGGCCAGCTACGAGCAGTACTTC.

This rearrangement joins TRBV19 to TRBJ2-1, with D maybe TRBD1 (6 bases). The germline gives CDR1 LNHDA, CDR2 SQIVND (reference sequence). The CDR3 spans 17 residues. V lost 1 base, J lost 9 bases, and 22 bases lay in between. The CDR3 coding sequence is TGTGCCAGTAGTATAGGTCCATTAGAGGGCCGCAGGGGTGAGCAGTTCTTC. It translates to CASSIGPLEGRRGEQFF.

This chain uses TRBV30 with TRBJ1-2; D is uncertain. Germline-derived CDR1 and CDR2 are GTSNPN and SVGIG (reference sequence). The V and J ends lost 5 bases and 6 bases respectively, with 13 bases between them. This CDR3 comprises 12 residues. The CDR3 region is CAWAPGVHGYTF. The CDR3 DNA reads TGTGCCTGGGCCCCCGGAGTTCATGGCTACACCTTC. Combining the CDR3 with reference TRBV30 and TRBJ1-2 gives the whole variable domain SQTIHQWPATLVQPVGSPLSLECTVEGTSNPNLYWYRQAAGRGLQLLFYSVGIGQISSEVPQNLSASRPQDRQFILSSKKLLLSDSGFYLCAWAPGVHGYTFGSGTRLTVV.

The chain is built from TRBV5-3 and TRBJ1-4; a possible D gene is TRBD1 (5 bases). TRBV5-3 is noted as an ORF with a role that remains uncertain. V shed 3 bases and J shed 8 bases, with 14 bases lying between them. The CDR3 loop spans 14 amino acids. The CDR3: CARSSGRVGEKLFF. In DNA form, the CDR3 reads TGTGCCAGAAGCTCCGGCAGGGTAGGCGAAAAACTGTTTTTT.

This clone has a single count. The gene calls are TRBV9 and TRBJ1-3, with 7 bases identical to TRBD1. Per germline, CDR1 SGDLS and CDR2 YYNGEE. This CDR3 is 16 amino acids long. V shed 3 bases, J shed 0 bases, and the junction held 6 bases outside the gene matches. CDR3 nucleotide sequence: TGTGCCAGCAGCGCGGGACAGCTAGACTCTGGAAACACCATATATTTT. This encodes CASSAGQLDSGNTIYF.

The chain recombines TRBV24-1 with TRBJ2-3; the match to TRBD2 covers 8 bases. V shed 5 bases and J 2 bases; nucleotides not matched to a gene: 5. This CDR3 has 15 residues. CDR1 and CDR2 from the germline V gene are KGHDR and SFDVKD. CDR3 nucleotide sequence: TGTGCCACCAGTGGGCGGGGGGCCTCCACAGATACGCAGTATTTT. Its protein is CATSGRGASTDTQYF.

This clone has just a few counts. The rearrangement uses TRBV19 and TRBJ1-1; D perhaps matches TRBD1 (6 bases). V was clipped by 8 bases and J by 2 bases, with 15 bases between them. CDR3 size: 14 residues. In germline, CDR1 is LNHDA, CDR2 SQIVND (reference sequence). CDR3 sequence (DNA): TGTGCCAGTTTTACGGACAGACTAAACACTGAAGCTTTCTTT. This sequence encodes CASFTDRLNTEAFF.

The sample holds one count of this clone. This chain uses TRBV24-1 with TRBJ2-3; D gene ambiguous. This CDR3 region has 17 residues. The V gene lost 2 bases and the J gene lost 2 bases, with 16 bases spanning the gap. Germline loops: CDR1 KGHDR, CDR2 SFDVKD. CDR3 in DNA: TGTGCCACCAGTGATTCTCCCCCTAAAAATCCCACAGATACGCAGTATTTT. Its translation is CATSDSPPKNPTDTQYF.

The J gene is TRBJ2-3, the V gene TRBV20-1; 8 bases fit TRBD2. V gave up 3 bases and J gave up 1 base; unmatched junction bases: 6. The CDR3 is made up of 15 amino acids. Germline loops: CDR1 DFQATT, CDR2 SNEGSKA (reference sequence). The CDR3 coding sequence is TGCAGTGCTAGTCGGGGGGGCGCGGGCACAGATACGCAGTATTTT. Amino acids: CSASRGGAGTDTQYF.

V gene TRBV5-1 combines with J gene TRBJ1-6; no definite D call. Germline V lookup: CDR1 SGHRS, CDR2 YFSETQ. Trimming shortened V by 4 bases and J by 7 bases, and 15 bases separated the two germline ends. The CDR3 is 15 residues long. The DNA of the CDR3 is TGCGCCAGCAGCGCCGTGACCAGCGGCAATTCACCCCTCCACTTT. Protein sequence: CASSAVTSGNSPLHF.

In its sample, this clone was seen once. This chain links TRBV6-5 with TRBJ2-1, with 7 bases that match TRBD1. The CDR3 length is 15 residues. Germline V gene lookup returns CDR1 MNHEY and CDR2 SVGAGI. Trimming at V came to 6 bases and at J to 4 bases, leaving 9 bases not matched to a gene. DNA of the CDR3: TGTGCCAGCAGGGGTGGGGCAGGGGGATACAATGAGCAGTTCTTC. This encodes CASRGGAGGYNEQFF.